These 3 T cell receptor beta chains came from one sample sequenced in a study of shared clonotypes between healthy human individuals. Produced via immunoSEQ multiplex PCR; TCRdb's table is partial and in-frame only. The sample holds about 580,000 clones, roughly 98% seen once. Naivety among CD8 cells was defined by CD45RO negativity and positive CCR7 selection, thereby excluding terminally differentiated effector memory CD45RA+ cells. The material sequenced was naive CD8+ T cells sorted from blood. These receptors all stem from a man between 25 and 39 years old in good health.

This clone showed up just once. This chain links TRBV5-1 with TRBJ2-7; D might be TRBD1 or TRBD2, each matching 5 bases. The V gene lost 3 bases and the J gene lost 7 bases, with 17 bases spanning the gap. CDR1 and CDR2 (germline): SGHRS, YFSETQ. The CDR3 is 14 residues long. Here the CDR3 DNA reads TGCGCCAGCAGCTGGACCGGAGAGGGGCGAGAGCAGTACTTC. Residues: CASSWTGEGREQYF.

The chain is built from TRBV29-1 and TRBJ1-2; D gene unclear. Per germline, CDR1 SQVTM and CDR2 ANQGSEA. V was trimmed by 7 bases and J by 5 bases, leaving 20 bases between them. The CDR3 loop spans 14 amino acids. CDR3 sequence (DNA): TGCAGCGCTCGCCAGGTGGAGAACGGATATGGCTACACCTTC. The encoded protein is CSARQVENGYGYTF.

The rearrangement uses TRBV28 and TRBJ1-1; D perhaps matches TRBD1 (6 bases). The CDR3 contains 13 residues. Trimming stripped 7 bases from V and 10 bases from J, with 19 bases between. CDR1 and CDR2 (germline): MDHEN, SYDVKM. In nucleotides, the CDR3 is TGTGCCAGCACCACCCCAGGGGAGGGAGCAGCTTTCTTT. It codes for CASTTPGEGAAFF.